This T cell receptor (beta chain) was recorded in a study of molecular identifiers for immune sequencing clone quantification. The CDR3 is 15 amino acids. V trimming: 5 bases; J trimming: 7 bases; junction bases outside the gene matches: 13. Germline CDR1 and CDR2: SEHNR and FQNEAQ (reference sequence). Using its own MiXCR run on the PCR reads, TCRdb lists one record per CDR3 protein. The sample holds over 300,000 distinct CDR3 sequences, roughly 24% seen once. This receptor was obtained from a human donor in good health. Some libraries in this study had Jurkat cell RNA spiked in. The sequenced sample was naive CD8+ T cells from blood, with Jurkat cell RNA spiked in. The subset is: FACS-sorted CD8+CD4-CCR7+CD45RA+ naive T cells. The chain links TRBV7-9 to TRBJ1-2; 7 bases are a match to TRBD1. The CDR3 DNA reads as TGTGCCAGCAGCCCCGGGACAGAGGCTGCAGCTGGCTACACCTTC. It translates to CASSPGTEAAAGYTF.